One T cell receptor beta chain is described in this entry. These data belong to a study of blood T cells in healthy people across ages. Per the germline V gene, CDR1 is MNHEY and CDR2 is SVGEGT. Trimming took off 11 bases at V and 0 bases at J, with 16 bases between the two ends. This CDR3 region has 14 residues. Next came a second PCR, run for about 7 to 12 cycles, which used a sample-barcoded 5' primer along with a J-beta primer mix. MiXCR was run by TCRdb on the 5' RACE reads, yielding one entry per CDR3 protein. The profile covers over 1,500,000 distinct CDR3 sequences, with around 50% appearing a single time and 2% to 2.5% taken by the ten largest. Researchers isolated at least 6 million PBMCs per sample.

The clonotype originates from a woman aged 40 to 50 in good health. The source material was blood. This sequence joins TRBV6-2 or TRBV6-3 and TRBJ1-2; D perhaps matches TRBD1 (6 bases). CDR3 in DNA: TGTGCCGCGTGGGGGCTAACAGCTAACTATGGCTACACCTTC. Translating it yields CAAWGLTANYGYTF.